These 6 T cell receptor beta chains came from one sample sequenced in a study of T cell changes during pregnancy in multiple sclerosis. Profiling relied on immunoSEQ multiplex PCR, and the TCRdb table lists in-frame clones only, not all of them. This table holds fewer than 20,000 clones, 88% found once. This specimen consisted of CD4+ T cells from peripheral blood mononuclear cells, obtained in the first trimester of pregnancy. These receptors all stem from a female donor in good health, enrolled as a control in a pregnancy study.

The V call is TRBV5-8, the J call TRBJ1-5; a possible D gene is TRBD1 (6 bases). This CDR3 comprises 16 residues. The germline V gene has CDR1 SGHTS and CDR2 YDEGEE. V shed 4 bases and J shed 2 bases, with 16 bases lying between them. CDR3 region: CASSPGGGLGNQPQHF. The CDR3 DNA is TGTGCCAGCAGCCCCGGGGGGGGGCTGGGCAATCAGCCCCAGCATTTT.

This clone has a handful of counts. This chain uses TRBV5-5 with TRBJ1-1, with no clear D. V lost 1 base, J lost 1 base, and 5 bases lay in between. Germline V gene sequence: CDR1 SGHKS, CDR2 YYEKEE (reference sequence). The CDR3 contains 13 residues. Here the CDR3 reads CASSLIENTEAFF. The CDR3 bases are TGTGCCAGCAGCTTGATAGAGAACACTGAAGCTTTCTTT.

The chain carries TRBV6-1 and TRBJ2-4; D possibly corresponds to TRBD1 (6 bases). Germline V gene sequence: CDR1 MNHNS, CDR2 SASEGT. V gave up 3 bases and J gave up 9 bases, with 12 bases separating them. The CDR3 consists of 13 residues. CDR3 loop: CASSEDRYLIQYF. CDR3 sequence (DNA): TGTGCCAGCAGTGAGGACAGATACCTCATTCAGTACTTC.

The rearrangement joins TRBV5-1 to TRBJ2-1, with 8 bases lining up with TRBD2. V shed 4 bases, J shed 6 bases, and the junction held 9 bases outside the gene matches. This CDR3 spans 15 amino acids. Per the germline V gene, CDR1 is SGHRS and CDR2 is YFSETQ. CDR3 in amino acids: CASSPGLREGNEQFF. In DNA, the CDR3 is TGCGCCAGCAGCCCGGGACTCCGGGAGGGCAATGAGCAGTTCTTC.

The chain employs TRBV6-1 and TRBJ2-3, with 10 positions matching TRBD2. There are 16 residues in the CDR3. Germline V CDR1 and CDR2: MNHNS, SASEGT. The ends lost 4 bases at V and 0 bases at J; junction bases unmatched: 4. CDR3 DNA: TGTGCCAGCAGTGCTAGCGGGGGAGCAAGCACAGATACGCAGTATTTT. It is translated as CASSASGGASTDTQYF.

This clone is a singleton in its sample. CDR3 loop: CASSHPGKQPYEQYF. The CDR3 nucleotides read TGCGCCAGCAGCCACCCGGGGAAACAACCCTACGAGCAGTACTTC. The chain links TRBV4-1 to TRBJ2-7; D possibly corresponds to TRBD2 (5 bases). Germline assignment: CDR1 MGHRA and CDR2 YSYEKL. Trimming took 3 bases from V and 2 from J, leaving 14 bases between them. This CDR3 has 15 residues.